The clone carrying this T cell receptor (beta chain) was found a few times. Its antigen is unidentified. This record comes from a study of CD8 T cells in ankylosing spondylitis. Study-wide results and caveats: What appeared characteristic of ankylosing spondylitis blood was a TCR beta motif of several highly homologous variants.

Per the germline V gene, CDR1 is LNHNV and CDR2 is YYDKDF (reference sequence). The CDR3 length is 15 residues. V was cut by 1 base and J by 7 bases, with 16 bases left in between. TCRdb re-called the 5' RACE reads through MiXCR, storing one row per CDR3 protein. The sample yields around 890,000 distinct CDR3 sequences, approximately 10% seen once. Sequencing was carried out using blood, either unsorted or a sorted T cell fraction (not recorded which). This receptor was obtained from a male donor with ankylosing spondylitis. This chain joins TRBV15 and TRBJ1-1; D is undetermined. The CDR3 loop reads CATSRGKGVGFEAFF. The CDR3 DNA reads as TGTGCCACCAGCAGAGGGAAGGGAGTAGGGTTTGAAGCTTTCTTT.